In this sample, the clone carrying this T cell receptor beta chain turned up a few times. The target antigen is unknown. This sample is part of a study of cytomegalovirus exposure and HLA in healthy donors. The germline V gene has CDR1 SGHAT and CDR2 FQNNGV. The CDR3 is made up of 15 amino acids. V was cut by 5 bases and J by 1 base, with 15 bases left in between. Broader study findings: Among the most significant clusters, several appeared linked to common viral pathogens in a later analysis. Clonal expansion, a later analysis showed, was greater in HLA-associated TCR beta chains than in equally common others. One cluster of highly shared sequence variants probably arose as a sequencing artifact.

The PCR contained 60 Vbeta and 13 Jbeta primers. The method was immunoSEQ multiplex PCR; TCRdb's version includes in-frame clones alone and lacks a portion of them. The data show approximately 150,000 clones, with about three fifths seen just once and around 7.1% held by the top ten. The sequence derives from a woman aged 60 to 75 in good health and CMV-seropositive. This chain joins TRBV11-2 and TRBJ2-7, with D tentatively TRBD2 (6 bases). The sequenced sample was PBMCs. CDR3 sequence: CASSLGGTVSYEQYF. The CDR3 coding sequence is TGTGCCAGCAGCCTTGGGGGGACGGTGTCCTACGAGCAGTACTTC.